The 29 T cell receptor beta chains reported below all come from one sample, sequenced in a study of blood T cells in healthy people across ages. With a J-beta primer mix and a sample-barcoded 5' primer, a second PCR ran roughly 6 to 11 cycles. Using its own MiXCR run on the 5' RACE reads, TCRdb lists one record per CDR3 protein. The sample contains some 640,000 distinct CDR3 sequences, 49% of which appear only once. The material sequenced was blood. The source of these receptors is a woman aged 55 to 70 in good health.

This clonotype has at least ten counts. This chain connects TRBV7-2 to TRBJ2-7, with TRBD2 matching 11 bases. V lost 6 bases and J lost 4; bases outside the gene matches: 8. Per germline, CDR1 SGHTA and CDR2 FQGNSA. This CDR3 spans 15 amino acids. Here the CDR3 reads CASSASGGYLYEQYF. The CDR3 nucleotides read TGTGCCAGCAGTGCTAGCGGGGGGTACCTTTACGAGCAGTACTTC.

Only a few counts were recorded for this clonotype. The chain uses TRBV9 and TRBJ2-2; tentative D call: TRBD2 (6 bases). This CDR3 has 20 residues. Between the trimmed V and J ends, which lost 0 bases and 6 bases, there was a span of 27 bases. The V gene's germline CDR1 is SGDLS and CDR2 YYNGEE. CDR3 region: CASSVEGLRSSRSLAGELFF. The CDR3 nucleotides read TGTGCCAGCAGCGTAGAAGGACTACGATCCTCTCGTTCCCTCGCCGGGGAGCTGTTTTTT.

The CDR3 loop reads CSAQKRDRSDTQYF. The CDR3 nucleotides are TGCAGTGCCCAGAAGCGGGATAGGTCAGATACGCAGTATTTT. The genes are TRBV20-1 and TRBJ2-3; 7 positions match TRBD2. This CDR3 has 14 residues. J was trimmed by 4 bases and V by 6 bases; bases with no gene match: 10. Germline V gene lookup returns CDR1 DFQATT and CDR2 SNEGSKA (reference sequence).

This chain uses TRBV20-1 with TRBJ2-5; 9 nucleotides match TRBD1. V shed 5 bases, J shed 5 bases, and the junction held 12 bases outside the gene matches. The germline V gene encodes CDR1 DFQATT and CDR2 SNEGSKA (reference sequence). The CDR3 extends over 15 amino acids. This CDR3 reads CSAVPYRGLRETQYF. In DNA, the CDR3 is TGCAGTGCTGTTCCGTACAGGGGGCTGAGGGAGACCCAGTACTTC.

The chain has TRBV3-1 and TRBJ2-7; 12 nucleotides agree with TRBD2. Germline CDR1 reads LGHDT; CDR2 reads YNNKEL (reference sequence). The CDR3 is made up of 15 amino acids. The V and J ends lost 3 bases and 7 bases, in that order; junction bases with no gene match: 7. CDR3 in amino acids: CASSQTSGSGNEQYF. In DNA, the CDR3 is TGTGCCAGCAGCCAGACTAGCGGGAGTGGCAATGAGCAGTACTTC.

This clonotype has only a few counts. The V and J genes are TRBV3-1 and TRBJ2-7, with 9 positions matching TRBD2. Germline V CDR1 and CDR2: LGHDT, YNNKEL (reference sequence). The CDR3 runs to 16 residues. The J segment lost 4 bases and the V segment lost 1 base, leaving 8 bases of the junction unmatched. The CDR3 DNA sequence: TGTGCCAGCAGCCAAGGTAGCGGGAGCACCCCATACGAGCAGTACTTC. Translating it yields CASSQGSGSTPYEQYF.

This clonotype was seen more than once but under ten times. The chain couples TRBV6-6 to TRBJ1-4, with 7 nucleotides matching TRBD1. This CDR3 has 14 residues. In germline, CDR1 is MNHNY, CDR2 SVGAGI (reference sequence). J gave up 4 bases and V 2 bases, and 1 base lay outside the gene matches. The DNA of the CDR3 is TGTGCCAGCAGTTACGGGACAGTTAATGAAAAACTGTTTTTT. It codes for CASSYGTVNEKLFF.

This rearrangement joins TRBV9 to TRBJ2-5; D is ambiguous. Trimming cost V 2 bases and J 5 bases, with 10 bases left between them. Germline values: CDR1 SGDLS, CDR2 YYNGEE. The CDR3 contains 13 residues. The CDR3 DNA reads TGTGCCAGCAGCGTCGAACAGTGGGAGACCCAGTACTTC. Translated: CASSVEQWETQYF.

CDR3: CASGEESSGANVLTF. CDR3 in DNA: TGTGCCAGCGGGGAGGAGAGCTCTGGGGCCAACGTCCTGACTTTC. The chain is built from TRBV28 and TRBJ2-6; D possibly corresponds to TRBD2 (6 bases). The V end lost 8 bases, the J end lost 0 bases, and 11 bases lay between the germline ends. The length of the CDR3 is 15 residues. Germline CDR1 and CDR2: MDHEN and SYDVKM.

This chain uses TRBV20-1 with TRBJ1-6; D remains ambiguous. Germline CDR1 reads DFQATT; CDR2 reads SNEGSKA (reference sequence). This CDR3 region has 12 residues. Between the trimmed V and J ends, which lost 6 bases and 8 bases, there was a span of 11 bases. CDR3 nucleotides: TGCAGTGCCCTAAACGTGTATTCACCCCTCCACTTT. Protein: CSALNVYSPLHF.

The chain couples TRBV28 to TRBJ2-6, with no clear D. The V and J ends lost 4 bases and 0 bases respectively, with 10 bases between them. Looked up from germline, CDR1 is MDHEN and CDR2 is SYDVKM. The CDR3 spans 16 residues. Here the CDR3 reads CASSSPGSSGANVLTF. The CDR3, as DNA: TGTGCCAGCAGTTCCCCAGGATCCTCTGGGGCCAACGTCCTGACTTTC.

The CDR3 sequence is CSARDPNGQSTDTQYF. In DNA, the CDR3 is TGCAGTGCTAGAGATCCGAATGGACAGAGCACAGATACGCAGTATTTT. This chain links TRBV20-1 with TRBJ2-3; tentative D call: TRBD1 (6 bases). The ends were cut back, 0 bases at V and 0 bases at J, with 13 bases in the middle. CDR1 is DFQATT, CDR2 SNEGSKA, per germline (reference sequence). The CDR3 length is 16 residues.

The chain has TRBV7-8 and TRBJ2-5; 11 bases are a match to TRBD2. Unmatched junction bases numbered 5, after V lost 4 bases and J lost 4 bases. The V gene's germline CDR1 is SGHVS and CDR2 FQNEAQ. CDR3 size: 15 residues. CDR3 loop: CASSSTSGSAETQYF. Written as DNA, the CDR3 is TGTGCCAGCAGCTCCACTAGCGGGAGTGCAGAGACCCAGTACTTC.

The chain links TRBV20-1 to TRBJ1-2; TRBD1 matches at 10 bases. The germline CDR1 and CDR2 sequences are DFQATT and SNEGSKA (reference sequence). This CDR3 contains 16 residues. V shed 4 bases, J shed 6 bases, and the junction held 14 bases outside the gene matches. Here the CDR3 reads CSATRQGAGYQNGYTF. Here the CDR3 DNA reads TGCAGTGCTACTCGACAGGGGGCCGGCTATCAAAATGGCTACACCTTC.

This clonotype appeared a few times. The V gene is TRBV28, the J gene TRBJ2-5; 7 positions match TRBD2. Unmatched junction bases numbered 5, after V lost 2 bases and J lost 2 bases. CDR3 length: 15 amino acids. Germline V CDR1 and CDR2: MDHEN, SYDVKM. The DNA of the CDR3 is TGTGCCAGCAGTTTAAGACGAGCGGGACAAGAGACCCAGTACTTC. Protein: CASSLRRAGQETQYF.

CDR3 in amino acids: CSSKGGLDSPLHF. The CDR3 DNA is TGCAGTTCAAAGGGGGGTTTGGATTCACCCCTCCACTTT. The rearrangement links TRBV20-1 to TRBJ1-6; possible D gene TRBD1, 6 bases. The CDR3 totals 13 residues. Between the trimmed V and J ends, which lost 8 bases and 8 bases, there was a span of 16 bases. Per germline, CDR1 DFQATT and CDR2 SNEGSKA (reference sequence).

In this sample, this clonotype turned up a few times. J is TRBJ2-7 and V is TRBV12-3 or TRBV12-4, with 10 bases aligning to TRBD2. The V segment lost 5 bases and the J segment 3 bases; nucleotides outside the gene matches: 7. The CDR3 length is 15 residues. CDR3 bases: TGTGCCAGCAGTCTCACTAGCGGGACCTTCTACGAGCAGTACTTC. Translation: CASSLTSGTFYEQYF.

The chain has TRBV20-1 and TRBJ2-6, with 8 bases fitting TRBD1. The CDR3 loop spans 16 amino acids. The germline CDR1 and CDR2 sequences are DFQATT and SNEGSKA (reference sequence). Here the CDR3 reads CRVKVDRGSGANVLTF. CDR3 nucleotides: TGCAGAGTAAAGGTTGACAGGGGCTCTGGGGCCAACGTCCTGACTTTC.

This sequence joins TRBV9 and TRBJ2-1, with a weak D call TRBD2 (5 bases). The DNA end is a closer match to TRBJ2-7, so the J assignment may be wrong. Germline V lookup: CDR1 SGDLS, CDR2 YYNGEE. This CDR3 region has 15 residues. CDR3 sequence (DNA): TGTGCCAGCAGCGCCGAGCGGAGCTCCTACAATGAGCAGTACTTC. Translation: CASSAERSSYNEQYF.

The CDR3 DNA sequence: TGTGCCAGCAGTGTTTGGCAGGGGACGGGAGATACGCAGTATTTT. It codes for CASSVWQGTGDTQYF. V usage is TRBV2 and J usage is TRBJ2-3; possible D gene TRBD1, 6 bases. Germline V gene lookup returns CDR1 SNHLY and CDR2 FYNNEI. The CDR3 contains 15 residues. V was pared by 4 bases and J by 5 bases, with 16 bases between. Full variable domain (rest looked up from reference TRBV2 and TRBJ2-3): EPEVTQTPSHQVTQMGQEVILRCVPISNHLYFYWYRQILGQKVEFLVSFYNNEISEKSEIFDDQFSVERPDGSNFTLKIRSTKLEDSAMYFCASSVWQGTGDTQYFGPGTRLTVL.

The rearrangement uses TRBV5-1 and TRBJ2-1, with TRBD1 matching over 8 bases. The germline V gene encodes CDR1 SGHRS and CDR2 YFSETQ. The CDR3 runs 14 residues. V shed 5 bases, J shed 2 bases, and the junction held 3 bases outside the gene matches. The DNA for the CDR3 is TGCGCCAGCAGGGTGACAGGGGCCTACAATGAGCAGTTCTTC. It codes for CASRVTGAYNEQFF.

This chain's CDR3 is CASSLSAQHEQYF. CDR3 nucleotides: TGTGCCAGCAGCTTAAGTGCTCAACACGAGCAGTACTTC. This chain connects TRBV7-2 to TRBJ2-7, with no clear D. Germline V gives CDR1 SGHTA, CDR2 FQGNSA. The CDR3 has 13 residues. Trimming took off 2 bases at V and 5 bases at J, with 10 bases between the two ends.

V usage is TRBV28 and J usage is TRBJ2-3, with D uncertain. Germline-derived CDR1 and CDR2 are MDHEN and SYDVKM. The CDR3 is 12 amino acids. Trimming pared 2 bases from V and 8 bases from J, leaving 8 bases between. The CDR3 nucleotides read TGTGCCAGCAGTTTAGAAACGGCTACGCAGTATTTT. It specifies CASSLETATQYF.

V usage is TRBV12-3 or TRBV12-4 and J usage is TRBJ2-4; 7 bases fit TRBD1. The CDR3 totals 18 residues. With V trimmed by 5 bases and J by 3 bases, 16 bases remained unmatched. The CDR3 nucleotides read TGTGCCAGCAGTCCCCGTCGACAGGGCAGATTGAGCAAAAACATTCAGTACTTC. It specifies CASSPRRQGRLSKNIQYF.

This clonotype was detected a few times. The genes are TRBV9 and TRBJ1-4; 8 bases agree with TRBD1. V shed 2 bases and J 7 bases; nucleotides not matched to a gene: 7. The CDR3 extends over 15 amino acids. Germline V CDR1 and CDR2: SGDLS, YYNGEE. CDR3 nucleotide sequence: TGTGCCAGCAGCGTCCGAGACAGGGGTACTGAAAAACTGTTTTTT. It yields the protein CASSVRDRGTEKLFF.

This clonotype showed up just a few times. The chain is built from TRBV7-2 and TRBJ2-7, with 11 bases matching TRBD1. CDR3 length equals 17 residues. Germline V gives CDR1 SGHTA, CDR2 FQGNSA. V shed 6 bases, J shed 0 bases, and the junction held 10 bases outside the gene matches. The CDR3 loop reads CASSRHGTGGSSYEQYF. For the CDR3, the DNA is TGTGCCAGCAGTCGACACGGGACAGGGGGGAGCTCCTACGAGCAGTACTTC.

The V call is TRBV6-2 or TRBV6-3, the J call TRBJ2-1, with D perhaps TRBD2 (6 bases). Looked up from germline, CDR1 is MNHEY and CDR2 is SVGEGT. There are 12 residues in the CDR3. The V end lost 5 bases, the J end lost 14 bases, and 16 bases lay between the germline ends. DNA of the CDR3: TGTGCCAGCAGTCCTAGGGAGTCGGGGGAGTTCTTC. This encodes CASSPRESGEFF.

The V call is TRBV5-6, the J call TRBJ2-5, with 7 bases that match TRBD1. The J call is in doubt because the DNA end fits TRBJ2-7 better. Germline values: CDR1 SGHDT, CDR2 YYEEEE. CDR3 length: 15 amino acids. CDR3 amino acids: CASRLQGLLPYEQYF. Here the CDR3 DNA reads TGTGCCAGCAGACTACAGGGGCTTCTTCCCTACGAGCAGTACTTC.

This clonotype came up once. This chain uses TRBV2 with TRBJ1-1; 8 positions match TRBD1. Germline V gene sequence: CDR1 SNHLY, CDR2 FYNNEI. Trimming cost V 7 bases and J 5 bases; bases outside gene matches: 12. The CDR3 is 15 residues long. Here the CDR3 reads CASTKQGARGTEAFF. CDR3 nucleotides: TGTGCCAGCACTAAGCAGGGGGCTCGGGGGACTGAAGCTTTCTTT.